This TCR beta chain was captured in a study of T cell repertoires in cytomegalovirus infection. Study summary: Public TCR beta signatures provided an indication of both CMV infection and a matching HLA type.

The CDR3 runs 17 residues. Germline V lookup: CDR1 SGHVS, CDR2 FQNEAQ. V dropped 1 base and J dropped 7; count of bases not matched to a gene: 13. Study results and caveats: Cumulative public TCR beta family frequency identified carriers of CMV plus the relevant HLA.

This clonotype was detected ten times or more. Its target is unknown. TCRdb independently ran MiXCR on the reads; one entry per CDR3 protein. The repertoire holds almost 500,000 distinct CDR3 sequences, with 10% to 12% as singletons. The specimen sequenced was PBMCs. This sequence joins TRBV7-8 and TRBJ1-3; 7 nucleotides line up with TRBD1. This TCR derives from a human donor in good health (CMV status not recorded). Some clones in this sample may be carry-over from other donors' samples. The CDR3 sequence is CASSLGYRGSVANTIYF. CDR3 sequence (DNA): TGTGCCAGCAGCTTAGGTTACAGGGGATCTGTGGCGAACACCATATATTTT.